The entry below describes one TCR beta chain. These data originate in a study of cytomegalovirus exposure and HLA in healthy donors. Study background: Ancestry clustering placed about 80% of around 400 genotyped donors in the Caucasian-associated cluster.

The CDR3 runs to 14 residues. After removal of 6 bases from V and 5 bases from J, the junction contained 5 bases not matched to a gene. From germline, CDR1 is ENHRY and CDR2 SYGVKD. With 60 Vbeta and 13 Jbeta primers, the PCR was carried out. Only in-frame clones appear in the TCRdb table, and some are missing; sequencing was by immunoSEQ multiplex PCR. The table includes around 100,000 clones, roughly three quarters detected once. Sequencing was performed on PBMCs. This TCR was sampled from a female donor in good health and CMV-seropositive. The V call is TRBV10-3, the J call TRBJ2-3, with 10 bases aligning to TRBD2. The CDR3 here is CAIRAGGPVDTQYF. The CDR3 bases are TGTGCCATCAGAGCGGGAGGGCCCGTAGATACGCAGTATTTT.